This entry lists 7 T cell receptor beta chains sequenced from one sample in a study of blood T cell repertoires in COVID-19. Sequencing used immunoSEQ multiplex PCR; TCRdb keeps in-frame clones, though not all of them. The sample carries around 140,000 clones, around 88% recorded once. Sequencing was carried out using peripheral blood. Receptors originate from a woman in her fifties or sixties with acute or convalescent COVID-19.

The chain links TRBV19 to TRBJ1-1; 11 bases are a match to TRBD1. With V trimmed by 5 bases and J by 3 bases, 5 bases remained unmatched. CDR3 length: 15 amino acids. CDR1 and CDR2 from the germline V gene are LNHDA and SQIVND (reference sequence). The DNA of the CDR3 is TGTGCCAGTAGTTTAGGACAGGGGGCCGACACTGAAGCTTTCTTT. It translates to CASSLGQGADTEAFF. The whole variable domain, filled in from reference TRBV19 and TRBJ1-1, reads DGGITQSPKYLFRKEGQNVTLSCEQNLNHDAMYWYRQDPGQGLRLIYYSQIVNDFQKGDIAEGYSVSREKKESFPLTVTSAQKNPTAFYLCASSLGQGADTEAFFGQGTRLTVV.

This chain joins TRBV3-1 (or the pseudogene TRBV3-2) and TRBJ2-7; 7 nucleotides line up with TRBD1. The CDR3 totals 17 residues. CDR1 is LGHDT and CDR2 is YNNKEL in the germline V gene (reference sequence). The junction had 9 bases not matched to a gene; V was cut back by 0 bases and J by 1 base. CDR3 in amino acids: CASSQDWDSIVSYEQYF. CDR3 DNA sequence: TGTGCCAGCAGCCAAGATTGGGACAGCATAGTATCCTACGAGCAGTACTTC.

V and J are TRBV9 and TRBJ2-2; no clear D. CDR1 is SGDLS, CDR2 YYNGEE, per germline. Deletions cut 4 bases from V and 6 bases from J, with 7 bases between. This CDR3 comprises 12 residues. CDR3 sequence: CASSLYSGELFF. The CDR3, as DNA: TGTGCCAGCAGCCTCTATTCCGGGGAGCTGTTTTTT.

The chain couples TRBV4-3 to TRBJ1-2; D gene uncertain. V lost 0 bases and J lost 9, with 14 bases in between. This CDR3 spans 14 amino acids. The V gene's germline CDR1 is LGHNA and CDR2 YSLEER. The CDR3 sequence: CASSQDRTPGSYTF. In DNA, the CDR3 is TGCGCCAGCAGCCAAGATAGGACTCCGGGGAGCTACACCTTC.

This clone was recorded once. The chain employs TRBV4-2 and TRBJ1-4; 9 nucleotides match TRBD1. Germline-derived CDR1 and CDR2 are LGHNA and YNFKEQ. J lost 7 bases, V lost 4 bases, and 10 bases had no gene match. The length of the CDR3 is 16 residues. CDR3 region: CASSPSLQGASEKLFF. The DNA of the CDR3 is TGTGCCAGCAGCCCGTCATTACAGGGGGCGAGTGAAAAACTGTTTTTT.

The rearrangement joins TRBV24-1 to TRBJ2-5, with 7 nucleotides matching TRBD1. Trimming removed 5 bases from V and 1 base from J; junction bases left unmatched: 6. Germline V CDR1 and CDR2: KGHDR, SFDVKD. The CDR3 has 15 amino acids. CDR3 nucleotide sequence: TGTGCCACCAGTGCCAAGGGACAGCCCCAAGAGACCCAGTACTTC. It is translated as CATSAKGQPQETQYF.

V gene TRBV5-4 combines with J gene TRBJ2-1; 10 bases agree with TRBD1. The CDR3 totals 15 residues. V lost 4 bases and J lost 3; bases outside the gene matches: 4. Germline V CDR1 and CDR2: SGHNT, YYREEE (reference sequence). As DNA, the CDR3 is TGTGCCAGCAGCGCCGGGACAGGGGACTACAATGAGCAGTTCTTC. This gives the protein CASSAGTGDYNEQFF.